This TCR beta chain was obtained from a study of shared clonotypes between healthy human individuals. Germline CDR1 and CDR2: MDHEN and SYDVKM. Trimming shortened V by 5 bases and J by 2 bases, and 15 bases separated the two germline ends. CDR3 length: 15 residues. Sequencing was performed with immunoSEQ multiplex PCR; in TCRdb, only in-frame clones are kept and a portion is missing. The top ten hold about 0.38% of the sample, which has 2 million to 3 million clones, over 85% seen once. This clone has a single count. Sequenced material: naive CD4+ T cells from PBMCs. Subset here: CD45RA+ positively selected. The TCR was taken from a man between 18 and 35 years old in good health. Some clones in this sample may be carry-over from other donors' samples. The chain combines TRBV28 with TRBJ1-2; no clear D. The CDR3 sequence: CASSPPTARNYGYTF. As DNA, the CDR3 is TGTGCCAGCAGTCCCCCAACAGCTAGAAACTATGGCTACACCTTC.